These 19 T cell receptor beta chains were all obtained from the same sample, sequenced in a study of cytomegalovirus exposure and HLA in healthy donors. The study ran its PCR with 60 Vbeta and 13 Jbeta primers. Measured with immunoSEQ multiplex PCR; TCRdb has only the in-frame clones, and not every one. The data contain approximately 190,000 clones, over 80% of them singletons. Sequenced: PBMCs. The receptor source for this set is a man aged 35 to 55 in good health and CMV-seropositive.

In the case of this clone: The same CDR3 is also encoded by other DNA sequences in this sample. The CDR3 bases are TGTGCCAGCAGCGTCGGACAGGGAGGCAATTCACCCCTCCACTTT. Residues: CASSVGQGGNSPLHF. J is TRBJ1-6 and V is TRBV9, with TRBD1 matching over 8 bases. The V gene's germline CDR1 is SGDLS and CDR2 YYNGEE. The CDR3 has 15 residues. The V gene end was trimmed by 2 bases and the J gene end by 7 bases; junction bases not matched to a gene: 5.

This chain joins TRBV7-9 and TRBJ2-2, with 8 bases fitting TRBD1. Trimming at V came to 5 bases and at J to 5 bases, leaving 16 bases not matched to a gene. This CDR3 is built from 18 residues. The germline CDR1 and CDR2 sequences are SEHNR and FQNEAQ (reference sequence). The CDR3 bases are TGTGCCAGCAGCCCCCGAGGGGGCAGGGGGCGCATTACCGGGGAGCTGTTTTTT. Amino acids: CASSPRGGRGRITGELFF.

The rearrangement uses TRBV19 and TRBJ2-1, with TRBD1 matching 7 bases. Germline V lookup: CDR1 LNHDA, CDR2 SQIVND (reference sequence). The CDR3 has 13 residues. V trimming: 3 bases; J trimming: 6 bases; junction bases outside the gene matches: 2. CDR3 amino acids: CASSISGGNEQFF. CDR3 nucleotide sequence: TGTGCCAGTAGTATTTCAGGGGGCAATGAGCAGTTCTTC.

The V call is TRBV7-9, the J call TRBJ2-3, with 13 bases aligning to TRBD2. V shed 1 base and J 5 bases; nucleotides not matched to a gene: 0. Looked up from germline, CDR1 is SEHNR and CDR2 is FQNEAQ (reference sequence). The CDR3 sequence is 15 residues long. Here the CDR3 DNA reads TGTGCCAGCAGCTTAGGGACTAGCGGGGGAGATACGCAGTATTTT. Amino acids: CASSLGTSGGDTQYF.

J is TRBJ1-1 and V is TRBV4-3, with a possible D match to TRBD1 (6 bases). The V end was cut by 4 bases, the J end by 3 bases, with 15 bases between. The germline V gene has CDR1 LGHNA and CDR2 YSLEER. The CDR3 is made up of 15 amino acids. The CDR3 DNA reads as TGCGCCAGCAGCCCCCGAGAGGGGGGGTACACTGAAGCTTTCTTT. The encoded protein is CASSPREGGYTEAFF.

The rearrangement links TRBV7-9 to TRBJ2-7, with 9 bases lining up with TRBD1. The ends lost 8 bases at V and 0 bases at J; junction bases unmatched: 2. This CDR3 is 13 amino acids long. CDR1 SEHNR and CDR2 FQNEAQ come from the germline V gene (reference sequence). The CDR3 sequence: CASETGGSYEQYF. CDR3 nucleotide sequence: TGTGCCAGCGAGACAGGGGGCTCCTACGAGCAGTACTTC.

The rearrangement joins TRBV5-4 to TRBJ2-2; D might be TRBD2 (6 bases). The CDR3 length is 16 residues. V was clipped by 4 bases and J by 4 bases, with 17 bases between them. The germline CDR1 and CDR2 sequences are SGHNT and YYREEE (reference sequence). The CDR3 DNA is TGTGCCAGCAGCCGGCTCGGGGGAGCGGGCACCGGGGAGCTGTTTTTT. It codes for CASSRLGGAGTGELFF.

V and J are TRBV9 and TRBJ2-3; D gene ambiguous. The CDR3 contains 14 residues. V lost 4 bases, J lost 2 bases, and 11 bases lay in between. The germline gives CDR1 SGDLS, CDR2 YYNGEE. The CDR3 is CASSLTLNTDTQYF. DNA for the CDR3: TGTGCCAGCAGCTTAACCCTAAACACAGATACGCAGTATTTT.

V and J are TRBV30 and TRBJ1-5; D is unresolved. CDR3 length: 13 amino acids. Germline lookup yields CDR1 GTSNPN and CDR2 SVGIG (reference sequence). The ends were cut back, 5 bases at V and 1 base at J, with 9 bases in the middle. The CDR3 DNA reads TGTGCCTGGTCGGTGTCGAGCAATCAGCCCCAGCATTTT. Translated: CAWSVSSNQPQHF.

The V gene is TRBV7-2, the J gene TRBJ1-1; possibly TRBD1 for D (6 bases). V was trimmed by 1 base and J by 5 bases, leaving 11 bases between them. Germline loops: CDR1 SGHTA, CDR2 FQGNSA. The CDR3 covers 14 residues. The CDR3 coding sequence is TGTGCCAGCAGCTTAGAGGGGGTGGGTACTGAAGCTTTCTTT. It specifies CASSLEGVGTEAFF.

The chain is built from TRBV5-1 and TRBJ1-1; TRBD1 matches at 7 bases. V lost 4 bases, J lost 1 base, and 7 bases stayed unmatched. The CDR3 sequence is 15 residues long. Germline assignment: CDR1 SGHRS and CDR2 YFSETQ. The CDR3 sequence is CASSPWGQRNTEAFF. The CDR3 coding sequence is TGCGCCAGCAGCCCGTGGGGACAGCGGAACACTGAAGCTTTCTTT.

This chain connects TRBV5-1 to TRBJ1-3; 8 bases are shared with TRBD1. J lost 4 bases, V lost 0 bases, and 3 bases had no gene match. CDR3 length: 15 amino acids. Germline lookup yields CDR1 SGHRS and CDR2 YFSETQ. The CDR3 reads CASSLAGTGGNTIYF. The CDR3 bases are TGCGCCAGCAGCTTGGCCGGGACAGGCGGAAACACCATATATTTT.

The V gene is TRBV10-2, the J gene TRBJ2-5, with D tentatively TRBD2 (6 bases). The CDR3 is made up of 15 amino acids. Trimming cost V 0 bases and J 9 bases, with 17 bases left between them. Germline V gene data show CDR1 as WSHSY and CDR2 as SAAADI. The CDR3 nucleotides read TGCGCCAGCAGTGAGTCTTTAGGAGGGCGATTTGCCCAGTACTTC. This encodes CASSESLGGRFAQYF.

The chain couples TRBV19 to TRBJ2-5, with 8 bases that match TRBD2. Germline assignment: CDR1 LNHDA and CDR2 SQIVND (reference sequence). There are 17 residues in the CDR3. The junction had 8 bases not matched to a gene; V was cut back by 0 bases and J by 2 bases. CDR3: CASSIEGIAGRQETQYF. As DNA, the CDR3 is TGTGCCAGTAGTATAGAGGGCATAGCGGGGAGACAAGAGACCCAGTACTTC.

This clone is a singleton in its sample. The chain carries TRBV30 and TRBJ2-7, with 7 bases identical to TRBD2. V trimming: 1 base; J trimming: 6 bases; junction bases outside the gene matches: 6. The length of the CDR3 is 13 residues. CDR1 GTSNPN and CDR2 SVGIG come from the germline V gene (reference sequence). CDR3 DNA: TGTGCCTGGAGTGGGACTAGAGACGGCGAGCAGTACTTC. This translates into CAWSGTRDGEQYF.

The gene calls are TRBV7-3 and TRBJ1-6, with no clear D. This CDR3 spans 13 amino acids. Per germline, CDR1 SGHTA and CDR2 FQGTGA. Trimming shortened V by 5 bases and J by 9 bases, and 11 bases separated the two germline ends. Here the CDR3 DNA reads TGTGCCAGCAGCCCGAAGCTTGGTTCACCCCTCCACTTT. Protein sequence: CASSPKLGSPLHF.

This clone was seen only once. The rearrangement joins TRBV5-4 to TRBJ2-2; tentative D call: TRBD2 (5 bases). The CDR3 totals 16 residues. Germline V CDR1 and CDR2: SGHNT, YYREEE (reference sequence). The V and J ends lost 4 bases and 5 bases respectively, with 18 bases between them. The CDR3 DNA reads TGTGCCAGCAGCCAACCCCGGGCCACGGGGACCGGGGAGCTGTTTTTT. Translating gives CASSQPRATGTGELFF.

This clone came up once. The gene calls are TRBV4-3 and TRBJ2-1, with 9 bases aligning to TRBD2. This CDR3 spans 18 amino acids. Germline V lookup: CDR1 LGHNA, CDR2 YSLEER. After removal of 3 bases from V and 5 bases from J, the junction contained 14 bases not matched to a gene. The CDR3 loop is CASSHVAGGRFFHNEQFF. The CDR3 DNA is TGCGCCAGCAGCCATGTCGCGGGGGGGCGATTCTTCCACAATGAGCAGTTCTTC.

This clone was recorded a few times. V usage is TRBV7-9 and J usage is TRBJ1-1; 8 nucleotides agree with TRBD1. Germline values: CDR1 SEHNR, CDR2 FQNEAQ (reference sequence). The CDR3 is 13 amino acids. V lost 4 bases and J lost 9; bases outside the gene matches: 7. The CDR3 DNA reads TGTGCCAGCAGCTCGGGACAGGCTGTACAAGCTTTCTTT. It is translated as CASSSGQAVQAFF.